Here is one T cell receptor beta chain with its context. Authors' processing steps: The assay estimated nucleated cells by amplifying reference gene primers. Some clones are missing from TCRdb's copy, which holds only in-frame ones; the method was immunoSEQ multiplex PCR. V and J calls and clone size are given by that table; D and trimming were obtained from the DNA. The sample contains 200,000 to 250,000 clones, around 81% of which appear only once. Trimming took 6 bases from V and 3 from J; bases not matched to a gene: 2. The CDR3 totals 13 residues. This entry comes from a study of blood T cell repertoires in COVID-19. The wider study: The samples span acute and convalescent COVID-19 from the United States, Italy and Spain. Sources were T cells, B-cell-depleted T cells, or PBMCs; the material itself was cDNA or gDNA.

The TCR was taken from a woman in her sixties with active or convalescent COVID-19. The J gene is TRBJ2-1, the V gene TRBV12-3 or TRBV12-4; TRBD1 matches 7 bases. The sequencing input was peripheral blood. In nucleotides, the CDR3 is TGTGCCAGCAGCCGGGACAGCTACAATGAGCAGTTCTTC. It encodes CASSRDSYNEQFF.